Listed below are T cell receptor beta chains from one sample, sequenced in a study of T-cell reconstitution after alpha-beta-depleted transplantation in children. Each CDR3 protein is one row after TCRdb ran MiXCR on the PCR reads. The sample holds 350,000 to 500,000 distinct CDR3 sequences, about 45% seen once. The input for sequencing was PBMCs, taken before TCRalphabeta/CD19-depleted stem cell transplant. Receptor source: a girl aged 2-10 years with aplastic anemia, due to receive a stem cell transplant. Both conserved end residues are part of each CDR3. Fields, in order: V gene, clone size, D gene, J gene, CDR3 DNA, CDR3 protein. The D gene is left open where the match is weak. Clone sizes are given selectively: once, few, many, or a class where the clone is expanded.

TRBV7-9	few	.	TRBJ1-2	TGTGCCAGCAGCCAACCGGGACAACAAAACTATGGCTACACCTTC	CASSQPGQQNYGYTF
TRBV11-2	.	.	TRBJ2-1	TGTGCCAGCAGCTCAGTCGGGAACGATGAGCAGTTCTTC	CASSSVGNDEQFF
TRBV7-2	many	TRBD1	TRBJ2-1	TGTGCCAGCAGCACCCGGACAGGGAACTACAATGAGCAGTTCTTC	CASSTRTGNYNEQFF
TRBV20-1	.	TRBD1	TRBJ2-1	TGCAGTGCCCCGCCGGGGACAGCCACCTACAATGAGCAGTTCTTC	CSAPPGTATYNEQFF
TRBV6-5	.	TRBD2	TRBJ2-7	TGTGCCAGCAGTTCCTCCGCCGGACTAGCCTCCTACGAGCAGTACTTC	CASSSSAGLASYEQYF
TRBV27	many	.	TRBJ1-5	TGTGCCAGCTGGGACAAGGGACCTCAGCCCCAGCATTTT	CASWDKGPQPQHF
TRBV5-1	once	.	TRBJ1-1	TGCGCCAGCAGCTTGGCTCAGCTCTTGAACACTGAAGCTTTCTTT	CASSLAQLLNTEAFF
TRBV20-1	.	.	TRBJ2-2	TGCAGTGCTAGCTTCTGGGGGTCCACCGGGGAGCTGTTTTTT	CSASFWGSTGELFF
TRBV10-3	.	.	TRBJ2-5	TGTGCCATCAGTGAGCTCGAGGGGCGGGAAGAGACCCAGTACTTC	CAISELEGREETQYF
TRBV7-2	many	TRBD2	TRBJ2-5	TGTGCCAGCAGCTTTGGGACTACGGAGACCCAGTACTTC	CASSFGTTETQYF